A single TCR beta chain is shown here with its context. Using immunoSEQ multiplex PCR, the repertoire was profiled, and TCRdb retains in-frame clones only, with some absent. The repertoire consists of 65,000 to 85,000 clones, with roughly 85% occurring once and the leading ten covering 8% to 13%. This specimen comes from a study of T cell responses to AZD1222 COVID-19 vaccine. The CDR3 spans 14 residues. With V trimmed by 2 bases and J by 5 bases, 3 bases remained unmatched. The germline gives CDR1 MNHEY, CDR2 SVGEGT. This TCR derives from an adult who received the AZD1222 COVID-19 vaccine. The sample consisted of peripheral blood, taken 28 days after the second AZD1222 dose. The chain uses TRBV6-2 or TRBV6-3 and TRBJ2-7; 10 nucleotides agree with TRBD1. CDR3 protein: CASSYGTGVNEQYF. CDR3 DNA sequence: TGTGCCAGCAGTTACGGGACAGGGGTCAACGAGCAGTACTTC.